Given below is one TCR beta chain in context. Per the original methods: Estimation of nucleated cell counts was performed using reference gene primer amplification. TCRdb's copy holds only in-frame clones and misses some; the assay was immunoSEQ multiplex PCR. V, J and clone size are taken as reported in that table, and D and trimming were inferred from the DNA itself. Of roughly 220,000 clones in the sample, 80% to 90% were seen once. This record belongs to a study of blood T cell repertoires in COVID-19. Overall study context: Sources were T cells, B-cell-depleted T cells, or PBMCs; the material itself was cDNA or gDNA.

Sequenced material: peripheral blood. This receptor was taken from a man aged 25-45 years with active or convalescent COVID-19.

The CDR3 sequence is CASSLGAGTQPQHF. The CDR3, as DNA: TGTGCCAGCAGCTTAGGGGCAGGCACCCAGCCCCAGCATTTT. The gene calls are TRBV7-2 and TRBJ1-5; D not certain. The CDR3 sequence is 14 residues long. The germline CDR1 and CDR2 sequences are SGHTA and FQGNSA. V was pared by 1 base and J by 7 bases, with 11 bases between.